These T cell receptor beta chains were read from a single sample in a study of blood T cell repertoires in COVID-19. Profiled with immunoSEQ multiplex PCR; TCRdb holds only in-frame clones, not every one. The sample lists tens of thousands of clones, around 76% seen once, with under 9% in the top ten. Material for sequencing was peripheral blood. Receptors were obtained from a man between 65 and 85 years old with active or convalescent COVID-19. Both conserved end residues are part of each CDR3. D genes are given only for firm matches. Expanded clones get a size class; other rows say once, few or many, or leave the size out.

>TRBV28|once|TRBJ1-1|NA
TGTGCCAGCAGCTGGAACACTGAAGCTTTCTTT
CASSWNTEAFF
>TRBV15|NA|TRBJ2-7|TRBD1
TGTGCCACCAGCAGCAGCTGGTCCCTTACAGGGGCCGACTACGAGCAGTACTTC
CATSSSWSLTGADYEQYF
>TRBV14|NA|TRBJ2-4|NA
TGTGCCAGCAGCCAAAAGCTTGCCGCGGCCAAAAACATTCAGTACTTC
CASSQKLAAAKNIQYF
>TRBV15|few|TRBJ1-5|NA
TGTGCCACGGCGGGGCGGAGCAATCAGCCCCAGCATTTT
CATAGRSNQPQHF
>TRBV5-1|once|TRBJ2-7|NA
TGCGCCAGCAGGCCGGTCCCAAATGACGAGCAGTACTTC
CASRPVPNDEQYF
>TRBV6-5|NA|TRBJ1-3|NA
TGTGCCAGCAGTTACTCGGGGGGGGCATCTGGAAACACCATATATTTT
CASSYSGGASGNTIYF
>TRBV5-4|NA|TRBJ2-1|TRBD2
TGTGCCAGCAGCTTGGAGGGAGGGCTTTCGTTAGGCGAGCAGTTCTTC
CASSLEGGLSLGEQFF
>TRBV28|NA|TRBJ2-7|NA
TGTGCCAGCAGTTTAGGCGGCCCCTACGAGCAGTACTTC
CASSLGGPYEQYF
>TRBV5-1|few|TRBJ1-4|NA
TGCGCCAGCAGCTCAGGGGAGATTGAAAAACTGTTTTTT
CASSSGEIEKLFF
>TRBV11-3|NA|TRBJ2-1|NA
TGTGCCAGCAGTACCGGGACATCCTTCTACAATGAGCAGTTCTTC
CASSTGTSFYNEQFF
>TRBV19|NA|TRBJ1-1|NA
TGTGCCAGTAGTATAGATCCCATGAGCACTGAAGCTTTCTTT
CASSIDPMSTEAFF
>TRBV5-1|NA|TRBJ1-1|NA
TGCGCCAGCAGCTTGCATTCTCAGGGCTATATTGACGGCACTGAAGCTTTCTTT
CASSLHSQGYIDGTEAFF
>TRBV2|NA|TRBJ2-7|NA
TGTGCCAGCAGTTCCAGGCTCTATTCAACCTCCTACGAGCAGTACTTC
CASSSRLYSTSYEQYF
>TRBV7-2|few|TRBJ2-5|NA
TGTGCCAGCAGGCCGGTGAGACAGCAAGGGACCCAGTACTTC
CASRPVRQQGTQYF
>TRBV28|NA|TRBJ1-2|NA
TGTGCCAGCAGTGAACTCCTCTTGATGGGCACGCCTTATGGCTACACCTTC
CASSELLLMGTPYGYTF
>TRBV7-9|NA|TRBJ2-2|TRBD2
TGTGCCAGCAGCTTATTAGCGGGGAACCGTGGCACCGGGGAGCTGTTTTTT
CASSLLAGNRGTGELFF
>TRBV10-3|NA|TRBJ1-2|TRBD1
TGTGCCATCACTAAGACAGGGGATGGCTACACCTTC
CAITKTGDGYTF
>TRBV7-6|NA|TRBJ1-2|NA
TGTGCCAGCAGCTCACGAGGCGGGGGGCGCGTCACCTTC
CASSSRGGGRVTF
>TRBV5-1|NA|TRBJ2-5|NA
TGCGCCAGCAGAGGTTCATTTAAGAGGGAGACCCAGTACTTC
CASRGSFKRETQYF
>TRBV6-1|NA|TRBJ2-7|TRBD2
TGTGCCAGCAGTGGCGGTAGCGGGGGTCGACGAGATGCCTACGAGCAGTACTTC
CASSGGSGGRRDAYEQYF
>TRBV30|once|TRBJ1-6|NA
TGTGCCTGGAGTGTAAGCTCGTTTGCTTCACCCCTCCACTTT
CAWSVSSFASPLHF
>TRBV28|once|TRBJ1-2|NA
TGTGCCAGCAGCCGCGGACAAGGCTATGGCTACACCTTC
CASSRGQGYGYTF
>TRBV4-1|NA|TRBJ1-2|NA
TGCGCCAGCAGCCAAGATCGGGGGTATGGCTACACCTTC
CASSQDRGYGYTF
>TRBV5-1|NA|TRBJ1-5|NA
TGCGCCAGCAGCTTGAGGGCCCCGACAGTAGAAATTTATAGCAATCAGCCCCAGCATTTT
CASSLRAPTVEIYSNQPQHF
>TRBV28|NA|TRBJ1-2|NA
TGTGCCAGCTGCCGGGACATCGATGGCTACACCTTC
CASCRDIDGYTF
>TRBV19|NA|TRBJ1-5|TRBD1
TGTGCCAGTAGGGCTGGACAGGGGGGTCAGCCCCAGCATTTT
CASRAGQGGQPQHF
>TRBV3-1/TRBV3-2|NA|TRBJ2-2|TRBD1
TGTGCCGTCTCCGGGACAGGGAGATCCGGGGAGCTGTTTTTT
CAVSGTGRSGELFF
>TRBV11-2|NA|TRBJ2-1|NA
TGTGCCAGCAGGTCCCTCCGGAGGAGCGGTTACAATGAGCAGTTCTTC
CASRSLRRSGYNEQFF
>TRBV19|NA|TRBJ1-1|NA
TGTGCCAGTAGTCCCGCGAGGTGGAACACTGAAGCTTTCTTT
CASSPARWNTEAFF
>TRBV6-5|NA|TRBJ1-4|NA
TGTGCCACCGAACAGGGCTGGAAGGAAAAACTGTTTTTT
CATEQGWKEKLFF
>TRBV13|once|TRBJ2-3|NA
TGTGCCAGCAGCTTAGCACGACTAGTGGTGGAAGGTACGCAGTATTTT
CASSLARLVVEGTQYF